These 18 T cell receptor beta chains originate from one sample sequenced in a study of blood T cells in healthy people across ages. Together with a sample-barcoded 5' primer, a J-beta primer mix was included in a second PCR lasting roughly 6 to 12 cycles. TCRdb reprocessed the 5' RACE reads via MiXCR and lists one record per CDR3 protein. This sample has 1.5 million to 2 million distinct CDR3 sequences, with 35% to 50% found just once. Sequences were obtained from blood. These receptors all stem from a human donor in good health.

Points on this clonotype: The junction departs from the called germline gene at one end, perhaps through a read error. The chain combines TRBV12-3 or TRBV12-4 with TRBJ1-4; no clear D. The CDR3 consists of 15 residues. CDR3 in DNA: TGCGTCAGCAGTTCACGAGGCGGTATTGGTGAAAAACTGTTTTTT. Protein product: CVSSSRGGIGEKLFF.

The chain employs TRBV6-2 or TRBV6-3 and TRBJ1-1, with a possible D match to TRBD1 (6 bases). This CDR3 is 13 amino acids long. V shed 5 bases and J shed 5 bases, with 12 bases lying between them. The germline V gene has CDR1 MNHEY and CDR2 SVGEGT. The CDR3 bases are TGTGCCAGCAGTAAGGACAGCCTGACTGAAGCTTTCTTT. It encodes CASSKDSLTEAFF.

This clonotype came up once. V usage is TRBV20-1 and J usage is TRBJ2-3, with 8 bases identical to TRBD2. The CDR3 consists of 17 residues. Germline-derived CDR1 and CDR2 are DFQATT and SNEGSKA (reference sequence). Trimming at V came to 3 bases and at J to 6 bases, leaving 17 bases not matched to a gene. CDR3 in DNA: TGCAGTGCTAGTAGAGCGGGAGAGCCTGCCGAATCGGATACGCAGTATTTT. It is translated as CSASRAGEPAESDTQYF.

This clonotype occurred a few times. The V call is TRBV9, the J call TRBJ2-4, with D tentatively TRBD2 (5 bases). The end of the DNA aligns better with TRBJ2-5, so the J call may be wrong. The CDR3 sequence is 14 residues long. Germline values: CDR1 SGDLS, CDR2 YYNGEE. CDR3 region: CASSVVSRGETQYF. DNA of the CDR3: TGTGCCAGCAGCGTAGTCTCACGGGGAGAGACCCAGTACTTC.

The V call is TRBV4-1, the J call TRBJ2-3; TRBD1 matches 7 bases. V gave up 4 bases and J gave up 0 bases; unmatched junction bases: 7. This CDR3 region has 16 residues. From germline, CDR1 is MGHRA and CDR2 YSYEKL. CDR3 in DNA: TGCGCCAGCAGCCCCCGTAGGGGGCACAGCACAGATACGCAGTATTTT. Its translation: CASSPRRGHSTDTQYF.

V usage is TRBV5-1 and J usage is TRBJ2-3, with TRBD2 identical over 8 bases. This CDR3 spans 15 amino acids. CDR1 and CDR2 (germline): SGHRS, YFSETQ. With 5 bases clipped from V and 3 bases from J, the junction kept 8 bases outside the gene matches. DNA of the CDR3: TGCGCCAGCAGTTACGGGACTAGAACTACAGATACGCAGTATTTT. Residues: CASSYGTRTTDTQYF. The complete variable domain, with remaining parts taken from reference TRBV5-1 and TRBJ2-3, reads KAGVTQTPRYLIKTRGQQVTLSCSPISGHRSVSWYQQTPGQGLQFLFEYFSETQRNKGNFPGRFSGRQFSNSRSEMNVSTLELGDSALYLCASSYGTRTTDTQYFGPGTRLTVL.

The chain carries TRBV7-2 and TRBJ2-5, with D possibly being TRBD1 or TRBD2 (6 bases each). This CDR3 contains 15 residues. Germline CDR1 and CDR2: SGHTA and FQGNSA. Trimming shortened V by 4 bases and J by 6 bases, and 18 bases separated the two germline ends. For the CDR3, the DNA is TGTGCCAGCAGCTCTAACAGGGAGGATCGAAAGACCCAGTACTTC. Translation: CASSSNREDRKTQYF. Filled out from reference TRBV7-2 and TRBJ2-5, the complete variable domain reads GAGVSQSPSNKVTEKGKDVELRCDPISGHTALYWYRQSLGQGLEFLIYFQGNSAPDKSGLPSDRFSAERTGGSVSTLTIQRTQQEDSAVYLCASSSNREDRKTQYFGPGTRLLVL.

The J gene is TRBJ2-5, the V gene TRBV4-3, with D uncertain. The CDR3 runs 14 residues. Deletions cut 0 bases from V and 6 bases from J, with 11 bases between. From germline, CDR1 is LGHNA and CDR2 YSLEER. In nucleotides, the CDR3 is TGCGCCAGCAGCCAAGAAAATAGTCAAAAGACCCAGTACTTC. This codes for CASSQENSQKTQYF.

This clonotype was counted between two and nine times. V usage is TRBV10-3 and J usage is TRBJ1-4; 7 positions agree with TRBD1. The CDR3 extends over 13 amino acids. Germline lookup yields CDR1 ENHRY and CDR2 SYGVKD. V lost 11 bases, J lost 5 bases, and 8 bases stayed unmatched. The CDR3: CASGDSNNEKLFF. CDR3 nucleotides: TGTGCCTCTGGGGACAGCAACAATGAAAAACTGTTTTTT.

The V gene is TRBV29-1, the J gene TRBJ2-3; 7 bases map to TRBD2. The CDR3 covers 16 residues. Germline V gene data show CDR1 as SQVTM and CDR2 as ANQGSEA. The J segment lost 3 bases and the V segment lost 4 bases, leaving 13 bases of the junction unmatched. The CDR3 reads CSVVGRRGYQTDTQYF. The DNA of the CDR3 is TGCAGCGTTGTGGGTCGGCGGGGGTATCAAACAGATACGCAGTATTTT.

This clonotype occurred a few times. This chain joins TRBV7-2 and TRBJ2-3; the match to TRBD2 covers 10 bases. The CDR3 spans 17 residues. J lost 2 bases, V lost 3 bases, and 8 bases had no gene match. Germline V lookup: CDR1 SGHTA, CDR2 FQGNSA. This CDR3 reads CASSFSGGRVLTDTQYF. The CDR3, as DNA: TGTGCCAGCAGCTTTAGCGGGGGGCGAGTCCTCACAGATACGCAGTATTTT.

The V gene is TRBV7-2, the J gene TRBJ2-3; TRBD2 aligns across 11 bases. CDR3 length: 16 residues. CDR1 is SGHTA, CDR2 FQGNSA, per germline. The V gene end was trimmed by 5 bases and the J gene end by 2 bases; junction bases not matched to a gene: 6. The CDR3, as DNA: TGTGCCAGCAGCCCCCTTAGCGGGGGGGCCACAGATACGCAGTATTTT. Translating it yields CASSPLSGGATDTQYF.

The chain combines TRBV28 with TRBJ1-5; a possible D gene is TRBD1 (6 bases). The CDR3 spans 16 residues. Germline-derived CDR1 and CDR2 are MDHEN and SYDVKM. The germline V and J ends were trimmed by 8 bases and 5 bases, with 22 bases remaining between them. The CDR3 coding sequence is TGTGCCAGCTACCTAGGGGGGGCTCCTGGGGATCAGCCCCAGCATTTT. Translation: CASYLGGAPGDQPQHF.

The chain links TRBV4-1 to TRBJ1-5; no firm D call. The V gene lost 2 bases and the J gene lost 3 bases, with 5 bases spanning the gap. CDR3 length: 13 residues. The germline V gene has CDR1 MGHRA and CDR2 YSYEKL. The CDR3 nucleotides are TGCGCCAGCAGCCAACAGTTCAATCAGCCCCAGCATTTT. Its translation is CASSQQFNQPQHF.

The chain carries TRBV10-2 and TRBJ2-7, with 8 bases identical to TRBD1. Germline V gives CDR1 WSHSY, CDR2 SAAADI. The length of the CDR3 is 13 residues. After removal of 10 bases from V and 7 bases from J, the junction contained 12 bases not matched to a gene. CDR3 coding DNA: TGCGCCACCACCCGACAGGGGTTGAGGGAGCAGTACTTC. Translated, it gives CATTRQGLREQYF.

This clonotype was counted between two and nine times. The gene calls are TRBV6-5 and TRBJ2-7; the D is unclear. This CDR3 is 14 amino acids long. The germline gives CDR1 MNHEY, CDR2 SVGAGI. Trimming took off 2 bases at V and 1 base at J, with 9 bases between the two ends. CDR3 DNA sequence: TGTGCCAGCAGTTACGCGGACGGATCCTACGAGCAGTACTTC. It yields the protein CASSYADGSYEQYF.

At least ten counts were recorded for this clonotype. The chain uses TRBV6-2 or TRBV6-3 and TRBJ2-7; TRBD2 aligns across 10 bases. This CDR3 has 17 residues. CDR1 and CDR2 from the germline V gene are MNHEY and SVGEGT. The junction had 13 bases not matched to a gene; V was cut back by 5 bases and J by 3 bases. CDR3 in amino acids: CASSTSQAGGPVYEQYF. The CDR3 DNA is TGTGCCAGCAGTACCTCCCAAGCGGGGGGGCCTGTCTACGAGCAGTACTTC.

This chain links TRBV7-2 with TRBJ1-2, with D unclear. This CDR3 region has 12 residues. Between the trimmed V and J ends, which lost 3 bases and 6 bases, there was a span of 8 bases. CDR1 is SGHTA and CDR2 is FQGNSA in the germline V gene. CDR3 protein: CASSFTRDGYTF. The CDR3 nucleotides read TGTGCCAGCAGCTTTACCCGGGATGGCTACACCTTC.